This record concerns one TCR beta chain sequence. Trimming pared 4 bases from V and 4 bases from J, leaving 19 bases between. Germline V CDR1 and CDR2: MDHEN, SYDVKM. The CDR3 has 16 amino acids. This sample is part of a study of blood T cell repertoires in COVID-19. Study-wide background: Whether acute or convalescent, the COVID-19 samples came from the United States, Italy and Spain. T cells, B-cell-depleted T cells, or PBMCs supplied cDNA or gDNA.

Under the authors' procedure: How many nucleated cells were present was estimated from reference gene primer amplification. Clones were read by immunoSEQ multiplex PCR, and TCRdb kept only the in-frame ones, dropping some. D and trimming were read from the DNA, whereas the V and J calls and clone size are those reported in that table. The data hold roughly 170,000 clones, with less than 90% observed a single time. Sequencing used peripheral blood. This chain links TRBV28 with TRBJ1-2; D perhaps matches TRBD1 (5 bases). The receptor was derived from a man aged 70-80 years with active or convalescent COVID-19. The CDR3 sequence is CASSYPGGPDGYGYTF. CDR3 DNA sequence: TGTGCCAGCAGTTACCCGGGGGGACCGGACGGCTATGGCTACACCTTC.